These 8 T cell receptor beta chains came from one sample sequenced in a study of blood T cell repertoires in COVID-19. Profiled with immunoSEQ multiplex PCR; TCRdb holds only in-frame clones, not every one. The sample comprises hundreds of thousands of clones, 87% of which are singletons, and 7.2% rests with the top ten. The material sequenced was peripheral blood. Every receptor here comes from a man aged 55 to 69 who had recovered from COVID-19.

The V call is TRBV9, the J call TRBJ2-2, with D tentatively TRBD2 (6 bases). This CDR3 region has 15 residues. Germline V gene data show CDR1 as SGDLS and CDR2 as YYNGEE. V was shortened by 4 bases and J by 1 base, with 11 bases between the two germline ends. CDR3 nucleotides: TGTGCCAGCAGCCCCCGGGGGAAGAACACCGGGGAGCTGTTTTTT. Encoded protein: CASSPRGKNTGELFF.

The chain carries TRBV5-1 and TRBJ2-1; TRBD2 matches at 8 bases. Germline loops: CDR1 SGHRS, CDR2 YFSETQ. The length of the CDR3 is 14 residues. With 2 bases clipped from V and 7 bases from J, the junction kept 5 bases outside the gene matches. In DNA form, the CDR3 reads TGCGCCAGCAGCTTTTCTAGCGGGTCAAATGAGCAGTTCTTC. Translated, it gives CASSFSSGSNEQFF.

The CDR3 DNA is TGTGCCAGCAGTACGGACAGGAGCTACTACACCTTC. Its protein product is CASSTDRSYYTF. The chain recombines TRBV12-3 or TRBV12-4 with TRBJ1-2, with 7 bases identical to TRBD1. V lost 5 bases to trimming and J lost 10 bases; unmatched junction nucleotides: 7. This CDR3 has 12 amino acids.

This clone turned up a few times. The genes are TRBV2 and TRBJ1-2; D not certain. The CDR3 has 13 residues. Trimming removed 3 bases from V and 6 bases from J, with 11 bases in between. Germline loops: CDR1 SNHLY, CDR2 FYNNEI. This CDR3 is CASSESGLDGYTF. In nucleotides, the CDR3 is TGTGCCAGCAGTGAGAGTGGACTAGATGGCTACACCTTC.

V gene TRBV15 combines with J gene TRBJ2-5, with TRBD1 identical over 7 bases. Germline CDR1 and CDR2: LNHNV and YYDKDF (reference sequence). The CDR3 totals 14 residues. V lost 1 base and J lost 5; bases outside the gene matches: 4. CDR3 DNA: TGTGCCACCAGCAGAGGTAGCAGGGGGGAGACCCAGTACTTC. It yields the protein CATSRGSRGETQYF.

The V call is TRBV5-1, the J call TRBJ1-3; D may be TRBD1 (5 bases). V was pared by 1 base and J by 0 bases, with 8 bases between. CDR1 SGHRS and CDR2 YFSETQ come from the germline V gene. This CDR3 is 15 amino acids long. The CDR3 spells CASSLTGNSGNTIYF. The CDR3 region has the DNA TGCGCCAGCAGCTTGACAGGCAACTCTGGAAACACCATATATTTT.

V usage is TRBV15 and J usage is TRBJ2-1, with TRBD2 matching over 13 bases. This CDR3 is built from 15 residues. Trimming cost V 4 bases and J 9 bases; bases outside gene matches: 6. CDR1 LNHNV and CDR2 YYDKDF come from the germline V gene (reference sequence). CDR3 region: CATSKELAGGREQFF. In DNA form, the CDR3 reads TGTGCCACCAGCAAAGAACTAGCGGGGGGGCGTGAGCAGTTCTTC. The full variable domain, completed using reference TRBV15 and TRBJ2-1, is DAMVIQNPRYQVTQFGKPVTLSCSQTLNHNVMYWYQQKSSQAPKLLFHYYDKDFNNEADTPDNFQSRRPNTSFCFLDIRSPGLGDTAMYLCATSKELAGGREQFFGPGTRLTVL.

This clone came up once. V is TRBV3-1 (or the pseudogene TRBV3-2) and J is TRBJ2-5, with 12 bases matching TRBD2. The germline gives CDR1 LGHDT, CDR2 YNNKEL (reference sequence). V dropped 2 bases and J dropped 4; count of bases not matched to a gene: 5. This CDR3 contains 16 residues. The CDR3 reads CASSQQTSGGAETQYF. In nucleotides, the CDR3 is TGTGCCAGCAGCCAACAGACTAGCGGGGGCGCAGAGACCCAGTACTTC.